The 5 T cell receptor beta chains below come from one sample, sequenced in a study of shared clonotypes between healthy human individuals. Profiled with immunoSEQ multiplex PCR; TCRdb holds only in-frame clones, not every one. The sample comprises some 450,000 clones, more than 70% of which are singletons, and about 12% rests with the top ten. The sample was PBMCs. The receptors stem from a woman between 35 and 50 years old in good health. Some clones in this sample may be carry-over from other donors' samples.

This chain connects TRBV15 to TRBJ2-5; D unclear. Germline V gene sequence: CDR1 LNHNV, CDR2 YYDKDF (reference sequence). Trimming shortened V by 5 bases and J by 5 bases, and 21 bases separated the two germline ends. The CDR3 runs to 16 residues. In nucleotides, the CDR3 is TGTGCCACCAGCCCAAGAGGAGTAGTAGGCGGTGAGACCCAGTACTTC. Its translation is CATSPRGVVGGETQYF.

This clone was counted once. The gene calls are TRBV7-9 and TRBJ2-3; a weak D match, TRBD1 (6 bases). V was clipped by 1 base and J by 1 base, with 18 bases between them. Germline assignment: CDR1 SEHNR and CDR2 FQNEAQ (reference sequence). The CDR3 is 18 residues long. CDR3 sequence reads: CASSLGIQGRSGTDTQYF. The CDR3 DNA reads TGTGCCAGCAGCTTAGGGATCCAGGGGCGATCGGGCACAGATACGCAGTATTTT.

CDR3 in amino acids: CASSGDSGEQYF. CDR3 sequence (DNA): TGTGCCAGCTCAGGGGACTCCGGGGAGCAGTACTTC. The chain employs TRBV18 and TRBJ2-7; D possibly corresponds to TRBD2 (6 bases). Germline CDR1 and CDR2: KGHSH and LQKENI. V was cut by 5 bases and J by 7 bases, with 12 bases left in between. This CDR3 is 12 amino acids long.

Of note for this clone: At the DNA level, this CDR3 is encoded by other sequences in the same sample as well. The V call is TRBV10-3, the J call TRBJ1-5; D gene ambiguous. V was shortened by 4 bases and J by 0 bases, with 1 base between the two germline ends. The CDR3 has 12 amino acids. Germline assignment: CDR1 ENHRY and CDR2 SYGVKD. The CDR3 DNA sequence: TGTGCCATCAGTGGTAGCAATCAGCCCCAGCATTTT. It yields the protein CAISGSNQPQHF.

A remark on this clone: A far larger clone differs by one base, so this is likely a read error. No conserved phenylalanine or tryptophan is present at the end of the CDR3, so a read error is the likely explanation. CDR3 region: CAWSRGLAIYEQYL. In DNA, the CDR3 is TGTGCCTGGAGTAGGGGACTAGCGATATACGAGCAGTACCTC. The chain uses TRBV30 and TRBJ2-7; 10 bases line up with TRBD2. CDR1 GTSNPN and CDR2 SVGIG come from the germline V gene (reference sequence). This CDR3 has 14 residues. J lost 4 bases, V lost 2 bases, and 5 bases had no gene match.